These 10 T cell receptor beta chains share one sample of origin, sequenced in a study of OX40 agonist ivuxolimab in advanced cancers. The table came from immunoSEQ multiplex PCR; TCRdb's copy has only in-frame clones and leaves some out. This sample has about 72,000 clones; around four fifths occur once, and the top ten carry 2% to 3%. The specimen was CD4+ or CD8+ T cells sorted from blood, collected in a trial of the OX40 agonist ivuxolimab. The receptor source for this set is an adult with an advanced solid tumor such as melanoma, head and neck, liver or kidney cancer.

V gene TRBV18 combines with J gene TRBJ2-1; D possibly corresponds to TRBD2 (5 bases). The CDR3 contains 11 residues. V was clipped by 3 bases and J by 10 bases, with 7 bases between them. Germline V CDR1 and CDR2: KGHSH, LQKENI. Written as DNA, the CDR3 is TGTGCCAGCTCACCTAGCGTCGAGCAGTTCTTC. It encodes CASSPSVEQFF.

This clone was recorded only once. A junction boundary mismatches the germline segment, possibly from a read error. V gene TRBV5-1 combines with J gene TRBJ2-7; 9 positions match TRBD1. The germline CDR1 and CDR2 sequences are SGHRS and YFSETQ. The CDR3 covers 13 residues. CDR3 sequence: CASSWDRASEQYF. CDR3 nucleotides: TGTGCCAGCAGCTGGGACAGGGCGAGCGAGCAGTACTTC.

The V gene is TRBV7-6, the J gene TRBJ1-1; D remains unclear. Germline CDR1 reads SGHVS; CDR2 reads FNYEAQ. V was shortened by 1 base and J by 7 bases, with 4 bases between the two germline ends. This CDR3 is built from 11 residues. Written as DNA, the CDR3 is TGTGCCAGCAGCTTAGGAGGTGAAGCTTTCTTT. Protein sequence: CASSLGGEAFF.

The chain is built from TRBV7-2 and TRBJ2-5; TRBD2 might be the D (5 bases). The CDR3 totals 16 residues. The V and J ends lost 1 base and 5 bases respectively, with 17 bases between them. From germline, CDR1 is SGHTA and CDR2 FQGNSA. The CDR3 region is CASSLGGIGVGETQYF. The CDR3 DNA reads TGTGCCAGCAGCTTAGGGGGTATCGGGGTGGGTGAGACCCAGTACTTC.

The chain uses TRBV7-9 and TRBJ1-5; 11 positions agree with TRBD1. Germline CDR1 is SEHNR and CDR2 is FQNEAQ (reference sequence). This CDR3 contains 16 residues. V trimming: 5 bases; J trimming: 1 base; junction bases outside the gene matches: 4. The CDR3: CASSGQGARSNQPQHF. DNA for the CDR3: TGTGCCAGCAGCGGACAGGGGGCGCGGAGCAATCAGCCCCAGCATTTT.

The chain has TRBV7-2 and TRBJ2-2, with 7 bases matching TRBD2. The CDR3 length is 16 residues. Germline CDR1 and CDR2: SGHTA and FQGNSA. V shed 4 bases and J 6 bases; nucleotides not matched to a gene: 11. The CDR3 region has the DNA TGTGCCAGCAGCTCGGGTAGCGGGCATGGGGCCGGGGAGCTGTTTTTT. This gives the protein CASSSGSGHGAGELFF.

This clone appeared a single time. The chain recombines TRBV5-1 with TRBJ2-1, with D perhaps assigned TRBD1 or TRBD2 (5 bases each). Germline V gene sequence: CDR1 SGHRS, CDR2 YFSETQ. V was pared by 0 bases and J by 0 bases, with 16 bases between. This CDR3 contains 18 residues. The CDR3 region has the DNA TGCGCCAGCAGCTTGGAACCGGGACGGAGTAGCTCCTACAATGAGCAGTTCTTC. Protein: CASSLEPGRSSSYNEQFF.

The J gene is TRBJ2-3, the V gene TRBV7-2; 7 positions match TRBD1. CDR3 length equals 15 residues. Germline CDR1 and CDR2: SGHTA and FQGNSA. V gave up 4 bases and J gave up 0 bases; unmatched junction bases: 4. Written as DNA, the CDR3 is TGTGCCAGCAGCTCACAGGGGCGGAGCACAGATACGCAGTATTTT. Translated: CASSSQGRSTDTQYF. Full variable domain (remainder filled in from reference TRBV7-2 and TRBJ2-3): GAGVSQSPSNKVTEKGKDVELRCDPISGHTALYWYRQSLGQGLEFLIYFQGNSAPDKSGLPSDRFSAERTGGSVSTLTIQRTQQEDSAVYLCASSSQGRSTDTQYFGPGTRLTVL.

The chain's CDR3 is CASSLAGREGDEQYF. Here the CDR3 DNA reads TGTGCCAGCAGCTTAGCTGGGCGAGAAGGCGACGAGCAGTACTTC. The gene calls are TRBV7-2 and TRBJ2-7; no definite D call. Germline assignment: CDR1 SGHTA and CDR2 FQGNSA. The germline V and J ends were trimmed by 0 bases and 5 bases, with 14 bases remaining between them. CDR3 length equals 15 residues. Full variable domain (outside the CDR3, taken from reference TRBV7-2 and TRBJ2-7): GAGVSQSPSNKVTEKGKDVELRCDPISGHTALYWYRQSLGQGLEFLIYFQGNSAPDKSGLPSDRFSAERTGGSVSTLTIQRTQQEDSAVYLCASSLAGREGDEQYFGPGTRLTVT.

The chain has TRBV4-2 and TRBJ2-2, with 8 bases identical to TRBD1. The J segment lost 1 base and the V segment lost 0 bases, leaving 10 bases of the junction unmatched. CDR1 and CDR2 from the germline V gene are LGHNA and YNFKEQ. The CDR3 is 19 residues long. Written as DNA, the CDR3 is TGTGCCAGCAGCCAAGATTCCCTTGGCAGGGGGCAGAACACCGGGGAGCTGTTTTTT. This codes for CASSQDSLGRGQNTGELFF.